Listed below are T cell receptor beta chains from one sample, sequenced in a study of beta chain features in type 1 diabetes. Some clones are missing from TCRdb's copy, which holds only in-frame ones; the method was immunoSEQ multiplex PCR. The sample holds just over 600,000 clones; roughly a sixth are singletons and the top ten take 0.09% to 0.095%. Sequencing was done on a sample of naive CD4+ T cells from blood. These receptors were obtained from a man aged 18 to 30 in good health. Each CDR3 is given with its conserved first and last residue. The order of the fields is J gene, V gene, D gene, clone size, CDR3 protein, CDR3 DNA. A D gene is named only where the DNA matches it firmly. Clone size is shown for a subset of rows, as once, few, many or a class of expanded clone.

>TRBJ2-5|TRBV7-2|-|-
CASSLVWGPQETQYF
TGTGCCAGCAGCTTAGTGTGGGGGCCTCAAGAGACCCAGTACTTC
>TRBJ1-1|TRBV18|-|few
CASSPPGARNTEAFF
TGTGCCAGCTCACCCCCGGGAGCGAGGAACACTGAAGCTTTCTTT
>TRBJ1-3|TRBV19|-|few
CASSARRSGNTIYF
TGTGCCAGTAGTGCCCGAAGGTCTGGAAACACCATATATTTT
>TRBJ2-1|TRBV10-3|TRBD2|-
CAISGFAGVVGNEQFF
TGTGCCATCAGTGGTTTCGCGGGAGTGGTAGGCAATGAGCAGTTCTTC
>TRBJ2-7|TRBV19|TRBD2|-
CASSMMASGSQEQYF
TGTGCCAGTAGTATGATGGCTAGCGGGAGCCAAGAGCAGTACTTC
>TRBJ1-1|TRBV29-1|-|-
CSVEGVPEAFF
TGCAGCGTTGAAGGGGTCCCTGAAGCTTTCTTT
>TRBJ1-2|TRBV5-1|-|-
CASSSRGDFSYGYTF
TGCGCCAGCAGCTCCAGGGGAGACTTTTCCTATGGCTACACCTTC
>TRBJ2-5|TRBV11-2|TRBD2|few
CASSTEGSGGQETQYF
TGTGCCAGCAGCACCGAAGGTTCGGGGGGGCAAGAGACCCAGTACTTC
>TRBJ1-1|TRBV2|TRBD1|-
CASGIRGRFLVAFF
TGTGCCAGTGGTATAAGGGGGCGCTTTCTTGTAGCTTTCTTT
>TRBJ2-3|TRBV5-4|TRBD2|few
CASSGLYSGRADTQYF
TGTGCCAGCAGTGGCCTCTATAGCGGGAGGGCAGATACGCAGTATTTT
>TRBJ1-3|TRBV10-3|-|-
CAMGHSGNTIYF
TGTGCCATGGGTCACTCTGGAAACACCATATATTTT
>TRBJ1-5|TRBV19|-|-
CASVKQGHQPQHF
TGTGCCAGCGTAAAGCAGGGCCATCAGCCCCAGCATTTT
>TRBJ2-2|TRBV9|TRBD1|few
CASSPDRLGLFF
TGTGCCAGCAGCCCGGACAGGCTGGGGCTGTTTTTT
>TRBJ2-3|TRBV4-3|-|few
CASSQEAQADTQYF
TGCGCCAGCAGCCAAGAAGCCCAGGCAGATACGCAGTATTTT
>TRBJ1-5|TRBV30|-|few
CAWSVQGYNQPQHF
TGTGCCTGGAGTGTGCAGGGTTACAATCAGCCCCAGCATTTT
>TRBJ2-7|TRBV7-6|-|-
CASAPGYPYEQYF
TGTGCCAGCGCGCCGGGATACCCCTACGAGCAGTACTTC
>TRBJ1-3|TRBV7-2|-|few
CASSSGLSGNTIYF
TGTGCCAGCAGCTCCGGCCTCTCTGGAAACACCATATATTTT
>TRBJ2-3|TRBV18|TRBD1|-
CASSPQARQGAGDTQYF
TGTGCCAGCTCACCACAGGCTCGACAGGGGGCTGGAGATACGCAGTATTTT
>TRBJ1-2|TRBV27|-|-
CASSSPFLGKGYTF
TGTGCCAGCAGTTCCCCCTTTTTGGGGAAGGGCTACACCTTC
>TRBJ2-3|TRBV28|TRBD2|-
CASKSQGLAGSTDTQYF
TGTGCCAGTAAATCCCAGGGACTAGCGGGCTCCACAGATACGCAGTATTTT
>TRBJ2-3|TRBV25-1|-|few
CASSEAGSTDTQYF
TGTGCCAGCAGTGAAGCGGGGAGCACAGATACGCAGTATTTT
>TRBJ2-4|TRBV7-9|-|many
CASSMAGQNIQYF
TGTGCCAGCAGTATGGCCGGTCAAAACATTCAGTACTTC
>TRBJ2-7|TRBV2|-|-
CASSRTDSYEQYF
TGTGCCAGCAGTCGGACGGATTCCTACGAGCAGTACTTC
>TRBJ1-1|TRBV7-3|-|few
CASSQGHGNTEAFF
TGTGCCAGCAGCCAGGGACATGGGAACACTGAAGCTTTCTTT